This T cell receptor beta chain emerged from a study of blood T cell repertoires in COVID-19. Germline CDR1 reads SGHDT; CDR2 reads YYEEEE. Trimming took 3 bases from V and 6 from J; bases not matched to a gene: 2. The CDR3 has 12 amino acids. Profiling relied on immunoSEQ multiplex PCR, and the TCRdb table lists in-frame clones only, not all of them. The sample gives nearly 350,000 clones, about 88% of which show up once; 6% to 8.5% is in the top ten. Sequenced sample: peripheral blood. The sequence was obtained from a woman aged 70-85 years with COVID-19, enrolled during active disease. This chain connects TRBV5-6 to TRBJ1-2; 7 nucleotides align to TRBD1. CDR3 nucleotides: TGTGCCAGCAGCTGGGGGACAGATGGCTACACCTTC. Encoded protein: CASSWGTDGYTF.